These 23 T cell receptor beta chains came from one sample sequenced in a study of CD8+ T cells in alopecia areata. Reverse transcribed after extraction, RNA yielded cDNA as the sequencing template. Profiling relied on immunoSEQ multiplex PCR, and the TCRdb table lists in-frame clones only, not all of them. The data hold under 65,000 clones, with roughly 45% observed a single time. Material for sequencing was NKG2D-low CD8+ T cells sorted from blood. These receptors originate from a human donor with alopecia areata.

By share, this clone counts as hyperexpanded. This rearrangement joins TRBV7-8 to TRBJ2-1; 9 bases are a match to TRBD1. Germline loops: CDR1 SGHVS, CDR2 FQNEAQ. Trimming removed 4 bases from V and 4 bases from J; junction bases left unmatched: 20. The length of the CDR3 is 20 residues. The CDR3 region has the DNA TGTGCCAGCAGCTCCCCTCCGTTCAGTGTCTTGGGGACAGGGTACAATGAGCAGTTCTTC. Its translation: CASSSPPFSVLGTGYNEQFF.

This clone was seen just once. One junction end disagrees with the germline gene, perhaps due to a read error. Other DNA variants within this sample encode the same CDR3. The gene calls are TRBV29-1 and TRBJ2-1; no clear D. The length of the CDR3 is 13 residues. The germline V gene has CDR1 SQVTM and CDR2 ANQGSEA. CDR3 sequence reads: CSVPDGPYNEQFF. CDR3 in DNA: TGCAGCGTCCCCGACGGCCCCTATAATGAGCAGTTCTTC.

The J gene is TRBJ1-2, the V gene TRBV27; D is undetermined. This CDR3 has 13 amino acids. V gave up 1 base and J gave up 5 bases, with 8 bases separating them. Germline CDR1 MNHEY, CDR2 SMNVEV (reference sequence). CDR3 sequence reads: CASSLFESYGYTF. The CDR3 DNA reads as TGTGCCAGCAGTTTATTTGAATCTTATGGCTACACCTTC.

The chain links TRBV25-1 to TRBJ2-1, with D tentatively TRBD2 (5 bases). The CDR3 is 15 amino acids. Germline CDR1 is MGHDK and CDR2 is SYGVNS. Between the trimmed V and J ends, which lost 3 bases and 7 bases, there was a span of 16 bases. The CDR3 here is CASSDLQRWLNEQFF. CDR3 in DNA: TGTGCCAGCAGTGATTTACAGCGGTGGTTGAATGAGCAGTTCTTC. Together with reference TRBV25-1 and TRBJ2-1, the CDR3 gives the full variable domain: EADIYQTPRYLVIGTGKKITLECSQTMGHDKMYWYQQDPGMELHLIHYSYGVNSTEKGDLSSESTVSRIRTEHFPLTLESARPSHTSQYLCASSDLQRWLNEQFFGPGTRLTVL.

A few counts support this clone. The chain is built from TRBV29-1 and TRBJ2-2, with TRBD1 matching 7 bases. CDR3 length: 15 amino acids. Trimming at V came to 3 bases and at J to 5 bases, leaving 9 bases not matched to a gene. Germline V gives CDR1 SQVTM, CDR2 ANQGSEA. The DNA for the CDR3 is TGCAGCGTTGACTCCCGGGACAGAGCTACCGGGGAGCTGTTTTTT. This translates into CSVDSRDRATGELFF.

As concerns this clone: Additional DNA sequences in this sample encode the identical CDR3. The genes are TRBV29-1 and TRBJ2-1, with 8 bases matching TRBD2. CDR3 length: 14 residues. Germline CDR1 and CDR2: SQVTM and ANQGSEA. V lost 4 bases and J lost 9; bases outside the gene matches: 11. The CDR3 spells CSVAGGGPGGEQFF. CDR3 bases: TGCAGCGTTGCCGGCGGGGGGCCGGGGGGTGAGCAGTTCTTC.

The CDR3 bases are TGTGCCAGCAGCTTCCCGACTAGCGGGAACACCGGGGAGCTGTTTTTT. Protein product: CASSFPTSGNTGELFF. The chain uses TRBV7-9 and TRBJ2-2; 9 bases line up with TRBD2. V lost 3 bases, J lost 1 base, and 3 bases stayed unmatched. CDR1 and CDR2 (germline): SEHNR, FQNEAQ (reference sequence). This CDR3 is 16 amino acids long.

CDR3 amino acids: CSVEEGGPTDTQYF. CDR3 coding DNA: TGCAGCGTTGAAGAAGGGGGCCCCACAGATACGCAGTATTTT. The chain recombines TRBV29-1 with TRBJ2-3; 7 bases align to TRBD1. V shed 0 bases, J shed 2 bases, and the junction held 2 bases outside the gene matches. Germline V CDR1 and CDR2: SQVTM, ANQGSEA. The CDR3 consists of 14 residues.

In this sample, this clone turned up a few times. V gene TRBV28 combines with J gene TRBJ2-5, with TRBD1 matching 9 bases. The CDR3 has 15 amino acids. Germline CDR1 is MDHEN and CDR2 is SYDVKM. V dropped 6 bases and J dropped 3; count of bases not matched to a gene: 8. The DNA for the CDR3 is TGTGCCAGCAGCCGTGGGACAGGGCCAGAAGAGACCCAGTACTTC. This translates into CASSRGTGPEETQYF.

The chain joins TRBV27 to TRBJ2-5; the D is unclear. Looked up from germline, CDR1 is MNHEY and CDR2 is SMNVEV (reference sequence). Trimming cost V 9 bases and J 1 base, with 12 bases left between them. This CDR3 has 13 residues. This CDR3 is CASSEQTQETQYF. DNA of the CDR3: TGTGCCAGTTCGGAACAGACCCAAGAGACCCAGTACTTC.

V usage is TRBV7-9 and J usage is TRBJ2-1, with D possibly TRBD2 on 5 matching bases. V was cut by 1 base and J by 10 bases, with 5 bases left in between. This CDR3 has 11 residues. The germline V gene has CDR1 SEHNR and CDR2 FQNEAQ (reference sequence). In DNA, the CDR3 is TGTGCCAGCAGCTTAGGAGGGGAGCAGTTCTTC. Translation gives CASSLGGEQFF.

This chain connects TRBV4-1 to TRBJ2-7; 9 nucleotides line up with TRBD2. Trimming took 10 bases from V and 2 from J; bases not matched to a gene: 6. CDR3 length equals 13 residues. Germline loops: CDR1 MGHRA, CDR2 YSYEKL. CDR3 nucleotides: TGCGCCACTTCCCAGCGGGAGGCCTACGAGCAGTACTTC. It specifies CATSQREAYEQYF.

This clone was detected only once. V gene TRBV9 combines with J gene TRBJ2-3, with 11 nucleotides matching TRBD2. J gave up 3 bases and V 1 base, and 1 base lay outside the gene matches. Germline values: CDR1 SGDLS, CDR2 YYNGEE. CDR3 length: 15 residues. The CDR3 bases are TGTGCCAGCAGCGTAACTAGCGGGAGTACAGATACGCAGTATTTT. This gives the protein CASSVTSGSTDTQYF.

This rearrangement joins TRBV5-1 to TRBJ2-5, with D perhaps TRBD2 (6 bases). V was pared by 4 bases and J by 5 bases, with 24 bases between. Looked up from germline, CDR1 is SGHRS and CDR2 is YFSETQ. There are 17 residues in the CDR3. The DNA of the CDR3 is TGCGCCAGCAGCCCCTTGGAAGGGAGGACGGGAATGGAGACCCAGTACTTC. Residues: CASSPLEGRTGMETQYF.

This sequence joins TRBV30 and TRBJ2-7; 12 nucleotides agree with TRBD2. The CDR3 extends over 13 amino acids. V lost 8 bases and J lost 2; bases outside the gene matches: 4. Per the germline V gene, CDR1 is GTSNPN and CDR2 is SVGIG (reference sequence). CDR3 in amino acids: CARRTSGAYEQYF. CDR3 DNA sequence: TGTGCCCGAAGGACTAGCGGGGCCTACGAGCAGTACTTC.

As DNA, the CDR3 is TGTGCCAGCAGCCAAGATGGGCGGGGAGCTGACGGCTACACCTTC. Translating gives CASSQDGRGADGYTF. The chain is built from TRBV4-2 and TRBJ1-2; D is undetermined. V was trimmed by 0 bases and J by 8 bases, leaving 16 bases between them. Germline V CDR1 and CDR2: LGHNA, YNFKEQ. There are 15 residues in the CDR3.

This clone was observed a few times. V and J are TRBV29-1 and TRBJ2-3, with D maybe TRBD2 (5 bases). Germline CDR1 is SQVTM and CDR2 is ANQGSEA. The V end was cut by 8 bases, the J end by 1 base, with 13 bases between. The CDR3 loop spans 13 amino acids. The DNA of the CDR3 is TGCAGCCCCGAGGAGAGGGGCACAGATACGCAGTATTTT. Translating it yields CSPEERGTDTQYF.

The V and J genes are TRBV6-5 and TRBJ2-7; perhaps TRBD2 as D (6 bases). V lost 4 bases, J lost 4 bases, and 20 bases lay in between. Germline assignment: CDR1 MNHEY and CDR2 SVGAGI. This CDR3 has 16 amino acids. In nucleotides, the CDR3 is TGTGCCAGCAGTTCTTCCGGGCTAGCGAAGAAATACGAGCAGTACTTC. It translates to CASSSSGLAKKYEQYF.

This chain links TRBV28 with TRBJ2-7; 7 bases match TRBD1. Germline values: CDR1 MDHEN, CDR2 SYDVKM. Losses at the gene ends were 2 bases for V and 6 bases for J; bases not matched to a gene: 4. The CDR3 spans 13 residues. This chain's CDR3 is CASSLTHRGEQYF. CDR3 nucleotide sequence: TGTGCCAGCAGTTTAACCCACAGGGGCGAGCAGTACTTC.

The rearrangement joins TRBV6-1 to TRBJ1-1; 8 bases fit TRBD1. Trimming at V came to 3 bases and at J to 4 bases, leaving 7 bases not matched to a gene. CDR3 size: 15 residues. The germline CDR1 and CDR2 sequences are MNHNS and SASEGT. The CDR3 here is CASSDDRGAGTEAFF. CDR3 sequence (DNA): TGTGCCAGCAGTGATGACAGGGGTGCGGGCACTGAAGCTTTCTTT.

This clone was counted between two and nine times. The chain employs TRBV13 and TRBJ2-7; possibly TRBD2 for D (6 bases). The V end lost 5 bases, the J end lost 5 bases, and 16 bases lay between the germline ends. Germline CDR1 and CDR2: PRHDT and FYEKMQ (reference sequence). The CDR3 covers 14 residues. The CDR3 loop reads CASSKTSTGHEQYF. Written as DNA, the CDR3 is TGTGCCAGCAGCAAGACTAGTACGGGACACGAGCAGTACTTC.

The chain uses TRBV5-4 and TRBJ2-4, with a possible D match to TRBD2 (5 bases). The V and J ends lost 4 bases and 5 bases respectively, with 16 bases between them. The CDR3 spans 15 residues. Germline V gene data show CDR1 as SGHNT and CDR2 as YYREEE (reference sequence). The CDR3 sequence is CASSATSSVQNIQYF. CDR3 nucleotide sequence: TGTGCCAGCAGCGCTACTAGTTCCGTGCAAAACATTCAGTACTTC.

This clone was counted only a few times. The chain combines TRBV29-1 with TRBJ2-7; D is ambiguous. CDR1 and CDR2 from the germline V gene are SQVTM and ANQGSEA. Trimming pared 5 bases from V and 0 bases from J, leaving 8 bases between. The CDR3 extends over 12 amino acids. The CDR3 nucleotides read TGCAGCGTTTATGGCTCCTCCTACGAGCAGTACTTC. This sequence encodes CSVYGSSYEQYF.